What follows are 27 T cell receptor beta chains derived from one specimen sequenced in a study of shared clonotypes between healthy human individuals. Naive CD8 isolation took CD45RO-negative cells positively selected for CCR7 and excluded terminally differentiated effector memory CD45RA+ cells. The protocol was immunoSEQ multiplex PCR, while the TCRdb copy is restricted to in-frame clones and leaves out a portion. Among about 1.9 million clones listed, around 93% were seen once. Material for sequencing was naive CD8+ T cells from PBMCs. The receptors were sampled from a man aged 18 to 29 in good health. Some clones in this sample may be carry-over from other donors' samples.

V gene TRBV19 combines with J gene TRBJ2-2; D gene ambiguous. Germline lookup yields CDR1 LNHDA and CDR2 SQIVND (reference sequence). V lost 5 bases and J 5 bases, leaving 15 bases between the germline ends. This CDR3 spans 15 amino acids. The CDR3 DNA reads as TGTGCCAGTAGTTCCCGGCAGGCGAGGACCGGGGAGCTGTTTTTT. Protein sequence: CASSSRQARTGELFF. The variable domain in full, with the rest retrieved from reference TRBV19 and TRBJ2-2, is DGGITQSPKYLFRKEGQNVTLSCEQNLNHDAMYWYRQDPGQGLRLIYYSQIVNDFQKGDIAEGYSVSREKKESFPLTVTSAQKNPTAFYLCASSSRQARTGELFFGEGSRLTVL.

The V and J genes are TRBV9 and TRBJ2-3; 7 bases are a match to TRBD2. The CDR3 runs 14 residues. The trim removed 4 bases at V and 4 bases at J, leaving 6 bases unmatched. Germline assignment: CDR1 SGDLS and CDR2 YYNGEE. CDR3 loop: CASSTRLAPDTQYF. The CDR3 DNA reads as TGTGCCAGCAGCACCCGACTAGCTCCAGATACGCAGTATTTT.

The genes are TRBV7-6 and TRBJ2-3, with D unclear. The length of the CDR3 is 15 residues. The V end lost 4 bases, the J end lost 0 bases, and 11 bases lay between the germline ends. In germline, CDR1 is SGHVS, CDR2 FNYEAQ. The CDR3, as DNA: TGTGCCAGCAGCTCGACCGCGGTGAGCACAGATACGCAGTATTTT. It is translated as CASSSTAVSTDTQYF.

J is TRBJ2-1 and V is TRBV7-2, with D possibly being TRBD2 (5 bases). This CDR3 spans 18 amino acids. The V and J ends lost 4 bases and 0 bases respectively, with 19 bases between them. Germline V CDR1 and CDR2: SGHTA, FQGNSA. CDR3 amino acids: CASSSGVAPQSSYNEQFF. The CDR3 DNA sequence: TGTGCCAGCAGCTCCGGGGTAGCGCCCCAAAGCTCCTACAATGAGCAGTTCTTC.

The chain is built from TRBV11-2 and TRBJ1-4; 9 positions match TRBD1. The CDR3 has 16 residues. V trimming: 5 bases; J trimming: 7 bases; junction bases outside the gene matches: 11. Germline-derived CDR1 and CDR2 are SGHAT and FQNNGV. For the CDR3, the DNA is TGTGCCAGCAGCACGGGGACAGGGCCATCGGGTGAAAAACTGTTTTTT. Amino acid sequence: CASSTGTGPSGEKLFF.

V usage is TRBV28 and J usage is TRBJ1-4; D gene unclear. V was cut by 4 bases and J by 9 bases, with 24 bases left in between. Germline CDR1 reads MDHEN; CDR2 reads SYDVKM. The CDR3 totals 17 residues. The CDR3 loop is CASSSARAPGKIKKLFF. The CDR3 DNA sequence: TGTGCCAGCAGTTCGGCGAGGGCCCCCGGGAAAATAAAAAAACTGTTTTTT. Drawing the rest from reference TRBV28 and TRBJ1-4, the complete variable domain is DVKVTQSSRYLVKRTGEKVFLECVQDMDHENMFWYRQDPGLGLRLIYFSYDVKMKEKGDIPEGYSVSREKKERFSLILESASTNQTSMYLCASSSARAPGKIKKLFFGSGTQLSVL.

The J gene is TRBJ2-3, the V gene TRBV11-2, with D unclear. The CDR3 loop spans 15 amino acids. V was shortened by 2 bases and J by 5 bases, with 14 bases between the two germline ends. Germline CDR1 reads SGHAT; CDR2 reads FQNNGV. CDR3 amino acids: CASSLSGLGGDTQYF. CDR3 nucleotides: TGTGCCAGCAGCTTAAGTGGGTTGGGTGGAGATACGCAGTATTTT.

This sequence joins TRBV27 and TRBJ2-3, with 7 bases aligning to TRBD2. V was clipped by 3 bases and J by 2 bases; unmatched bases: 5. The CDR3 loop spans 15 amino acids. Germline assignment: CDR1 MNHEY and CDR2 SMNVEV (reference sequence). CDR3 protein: CASSFEGLHTDTQYF. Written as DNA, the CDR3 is TGTGCCAGCAGTTTTGAGGGACTACACACAGATACGCAGTATTTT.

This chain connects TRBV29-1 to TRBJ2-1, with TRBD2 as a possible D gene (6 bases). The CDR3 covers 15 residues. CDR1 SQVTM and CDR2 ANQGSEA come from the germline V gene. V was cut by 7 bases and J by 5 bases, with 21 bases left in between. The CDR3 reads CSGAPLGLFNNEQFF. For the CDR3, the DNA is TGCAGCGGGGCCCCCCTTGGACTATTCAACAATGAGCAGTTCTTC.

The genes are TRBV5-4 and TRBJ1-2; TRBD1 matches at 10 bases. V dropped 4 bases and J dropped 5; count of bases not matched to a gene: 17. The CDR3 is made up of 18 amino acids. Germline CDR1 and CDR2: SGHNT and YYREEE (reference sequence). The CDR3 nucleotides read TGTGCCAGCAGCAAAATTTCGATGACAGGGGGCTCCTCTTATGGCTACACCTTC. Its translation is CASSKISMTGGSSYGYTF.

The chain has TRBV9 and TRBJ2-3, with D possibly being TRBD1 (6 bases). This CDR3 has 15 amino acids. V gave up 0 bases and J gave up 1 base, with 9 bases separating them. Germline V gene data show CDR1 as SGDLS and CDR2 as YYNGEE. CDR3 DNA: TGTGCCAGCAGCGTAGAGGGACAACGCACAGATACGCAGTATTTT. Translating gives CASSVEGQRTDTQYF.

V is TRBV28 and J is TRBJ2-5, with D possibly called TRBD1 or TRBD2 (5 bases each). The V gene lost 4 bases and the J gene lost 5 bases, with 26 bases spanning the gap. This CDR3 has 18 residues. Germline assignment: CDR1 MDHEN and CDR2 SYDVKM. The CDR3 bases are TGTGCCAGCAGTTCCACCCCATTCAAGGGACCCCCGGAGGAGACCCAGTACTTC. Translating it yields CASSSTPFKGPPEETQYF. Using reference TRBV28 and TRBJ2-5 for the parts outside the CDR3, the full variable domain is DVKVTQSSRYLVKRTGEKVFLECVQDMDHENMFWYRQDPGLGLRLIYFSYDVKMKEKGDIPEGYSVSREKKERFSLILESASTNQTSMYLCASSSTPFKGPPEETQYFGPGTRLLVL.

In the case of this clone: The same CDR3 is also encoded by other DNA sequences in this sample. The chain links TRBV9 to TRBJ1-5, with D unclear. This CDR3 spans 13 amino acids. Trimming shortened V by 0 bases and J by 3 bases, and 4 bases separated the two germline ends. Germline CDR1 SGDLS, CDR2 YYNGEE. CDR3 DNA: TGTGCCAGCAGCGTAGGGGTCAATCAGCCCCAGCATTTT. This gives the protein CASSVGVNQPQHF.

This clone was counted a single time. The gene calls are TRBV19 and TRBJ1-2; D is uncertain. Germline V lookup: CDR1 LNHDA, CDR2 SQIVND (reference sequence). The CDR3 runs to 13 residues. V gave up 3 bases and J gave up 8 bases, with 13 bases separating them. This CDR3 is CASSMHGENGYTF. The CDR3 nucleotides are TGTGCCAGTAGTATGCACGGGGAGAACGGCTACACCTTC. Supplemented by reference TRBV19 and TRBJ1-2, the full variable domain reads DGGITQSPKYLFRKEGQNVTLSCEQNLNHDAMYWYRQDPGQGLRLIYYSQIVNDFQKGDIAEGYSVSREKKESFPLTVTSAQKNPTAFYLCASSMHGENGYTFGSGTRLTVV.

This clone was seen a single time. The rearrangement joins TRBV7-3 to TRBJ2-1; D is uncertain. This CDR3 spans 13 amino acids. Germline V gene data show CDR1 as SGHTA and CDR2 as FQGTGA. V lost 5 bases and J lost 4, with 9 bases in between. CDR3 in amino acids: CASSEMGYNEQFF. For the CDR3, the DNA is TGTGCCAGCAGCGAAATGGGTTACAATGAGCAGTTCTTC. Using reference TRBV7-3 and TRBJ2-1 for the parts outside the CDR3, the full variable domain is GAGVSQTPSNKVTEKGKYVELRCDPISGHTALYWYRQSLGQGPEFLIYFQGTGAADDSGLPNDRFFAVRPEGSVSTLKIQRTERGDSAVYLCASSEMGYNEQFFGPGTRLTVL.

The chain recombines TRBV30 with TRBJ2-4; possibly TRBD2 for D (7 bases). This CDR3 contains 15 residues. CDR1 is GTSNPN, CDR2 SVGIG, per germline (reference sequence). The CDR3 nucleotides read TGTGCACAGGGTTTACCGGGAGGAGAGAGGGACATTCAGTACTTC. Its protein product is CAQGLPGGERDIQYF.

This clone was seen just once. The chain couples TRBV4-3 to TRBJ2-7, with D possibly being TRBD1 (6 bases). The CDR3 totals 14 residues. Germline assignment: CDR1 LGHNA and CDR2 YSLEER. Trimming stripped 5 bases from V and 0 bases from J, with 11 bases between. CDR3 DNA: TGCGCCAGCAGCTCCAAGACAGGCTCCTACGAGCAGTACTTC. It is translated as CASSSKTGSYEQYF.

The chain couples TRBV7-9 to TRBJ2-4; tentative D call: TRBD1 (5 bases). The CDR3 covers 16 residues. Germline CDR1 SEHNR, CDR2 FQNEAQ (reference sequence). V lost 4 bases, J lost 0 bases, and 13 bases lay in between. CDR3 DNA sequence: TGTGCCAGCAGCTCAAACCAGGGAAGAGCCAAAAACATTCAGTACTTC. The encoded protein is CASSSNQGRAKNIQYF.

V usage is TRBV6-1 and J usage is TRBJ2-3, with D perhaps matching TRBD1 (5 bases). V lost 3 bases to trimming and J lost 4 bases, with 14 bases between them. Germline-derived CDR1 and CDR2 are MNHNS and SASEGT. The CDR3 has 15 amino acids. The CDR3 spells CASSDGVLGADTQYF. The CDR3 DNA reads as TGTGCCAGCAGTGATGGGGTTTTAGGGGCAGATACGCAGTATTTT.

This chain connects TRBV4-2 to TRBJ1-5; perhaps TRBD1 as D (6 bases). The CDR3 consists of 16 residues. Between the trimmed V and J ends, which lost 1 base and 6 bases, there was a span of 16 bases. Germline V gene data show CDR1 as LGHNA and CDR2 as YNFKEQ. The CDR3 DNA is TGTGCCAGCAGCCAAGGGAGGACAGCCTACGGTCAGCCCCAGCATTTT. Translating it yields CASSQGRTAYGQPQHF.

The CDR3 protein is CASSQRLAASYEQYF. The CDR3 coding sequence is TGTGCCAGCAGCCAACGACTAGCGGCATCCTACGAGCAGTACTTC. This sequence joins TRBV14 and TRBJ2-7, with 9 bases matching TRBD2. The CDR3 spans 15 residues. V lost 2 bases to trimming and J lost 1 base; unmatched junction nucleotides: 3. Germline CDR1 is SGHDN and CDR2 is FVKESK. Full variable domain (remainder filled in from reference TRBV14 and TRBJ2-7): EAGVTQFPSHSVIEKGQTVTLRCDPISGHDNLYWYRRVMGKEIKFLLHFVKESKQDESGMPNNRFLAERTGGTYSTLKVQPAELEDSGVYFCASSQRLAASYEQYFGPGTRLTVT.

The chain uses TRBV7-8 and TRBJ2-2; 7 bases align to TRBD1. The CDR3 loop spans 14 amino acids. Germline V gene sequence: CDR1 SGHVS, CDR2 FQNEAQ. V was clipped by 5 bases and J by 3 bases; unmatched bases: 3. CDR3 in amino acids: CASSLTGDTGELFF. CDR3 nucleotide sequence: TGTGCCAGCAGCCTAACAGGGGACACCGGGGAGCTGTTTTTT. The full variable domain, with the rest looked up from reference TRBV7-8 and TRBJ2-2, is GAGVSQSPRYKVAKRGQDVALRCDPISGHVSLFWYQQALGQGPEFLTYFQNEAQLDKSGLPSDRFFAERPEGSVSTLKIQRTQQEDSAVYLCASSLTGDTGELFFGEGSRLTVL.

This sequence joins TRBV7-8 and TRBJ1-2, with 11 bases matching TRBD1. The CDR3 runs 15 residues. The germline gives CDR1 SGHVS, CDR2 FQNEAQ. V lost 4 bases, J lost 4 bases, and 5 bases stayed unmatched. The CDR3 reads CASSSGQGESYGYTF. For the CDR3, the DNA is TGTGCCAGCAGCTCGGGACAGGGGGAAAGCTATGGCTACACCTTC. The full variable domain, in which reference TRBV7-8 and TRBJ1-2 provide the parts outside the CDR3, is GAGVSQSPRYKVAKRGQDVALRCDPISGHVSLFWYQQALGQGPEFLTYFQNEAQLDKSGLPSDRFFAERPEGSVSTLKIQRTQQEDSAVYLCASSSGQGESYGYTFGSGTRLTVV.

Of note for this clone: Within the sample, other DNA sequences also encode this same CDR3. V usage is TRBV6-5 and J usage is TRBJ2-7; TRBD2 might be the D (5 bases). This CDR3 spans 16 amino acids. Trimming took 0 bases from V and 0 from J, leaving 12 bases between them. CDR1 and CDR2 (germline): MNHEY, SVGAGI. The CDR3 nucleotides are TGTGCCAGCAGTTACTCATCTGGGGAGAGCTCCTACGAGCAGTACTTC. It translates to CASSYSSGESSYEQYF.

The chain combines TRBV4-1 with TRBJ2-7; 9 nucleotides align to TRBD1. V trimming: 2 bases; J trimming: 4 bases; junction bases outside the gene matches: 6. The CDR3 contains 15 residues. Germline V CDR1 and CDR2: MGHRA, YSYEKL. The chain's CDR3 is CASSQPGTGSYEQYF. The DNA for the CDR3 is TGCGCCAGCAGCCAACCCGGGACAGGGTCTTACGAGCAGTACTTC.

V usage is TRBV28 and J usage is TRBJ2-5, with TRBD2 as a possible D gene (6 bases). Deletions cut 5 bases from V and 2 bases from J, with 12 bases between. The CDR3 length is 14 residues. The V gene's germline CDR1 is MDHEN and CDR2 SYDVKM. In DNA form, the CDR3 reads TGTGCCAGCAGTCCCGGGAGCGGACAAGAGACCCAGTACTTC. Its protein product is CASSPGSGQETQYF.

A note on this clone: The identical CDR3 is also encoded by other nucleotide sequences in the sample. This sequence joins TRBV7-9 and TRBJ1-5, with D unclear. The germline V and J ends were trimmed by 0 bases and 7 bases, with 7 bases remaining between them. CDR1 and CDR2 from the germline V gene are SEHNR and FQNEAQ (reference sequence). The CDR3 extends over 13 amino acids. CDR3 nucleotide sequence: TGTGCCAGCAGCTTAGCGCTGGGCCAGCCCCAGCATTTT. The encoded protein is CASSLALGQPQHF.